The 29 T cell receptor beta chains below were found in one sample sequenced in a study of cytomegalovirus exposure and HLA in healthy donors. Some clones are missing from TCRdb's copy, which holds only in-frame ones; the method was immunoSEQ multiplex PCR. This sample has about 63,000 clones, with 80% to 90% found just once. Sequencing used PBMCs. Receptors were obtained from a woman aged 18-30 years in good health and CMV-seronegative.

The V and J genes are TRBV28 and TRBJ1-2; D is unresolved. Deletions cut 4 bases from V and 1 base from J, with 13 bases between. This CDR3 is built from 15 residues. Per germline, CDR1 MDHEN and CDR2 SYDVKM. The CDR3 DNA reads TGTGCCAGCAGTTCACCTCCTCGGGGTAACTATGGCTACACCTTC. It is translated as CASSSPPRGNYGYTF.

The rearrangement links TRBV30 to TRBJ1-2; 7 bases match TRBD1. J lost 3 bases, V lost 0 bases, and 1 base had no gene match. The germline CDR1 and CDR2 sequences are GTSNPN and SVGIG (reference sequence). The CDR3 has 13 amino acids. For the CDR3, the DNA is TGTGCCTGGAGTGTAGACAGGGACTATGGCTACACCTTC. Translating it yields CAWSVDRDYGYTF.

The rearrangement links TRBV7-2 to TRBJ2-1; D gene unclear. Germline V lookup: CDR1 SGHTA, CDR2 FQGNSA. The CDR3 spans 14 residues. V lost 0 bases to trimming and J lost 8 bases, with 11 bases between them. The CDR3, as DNA: TGTGCCAGCAGCTTAGCATCATCGAGCTATGAGCAGTTCTTC. It yields the protein CASSLASSSYEQFF. Based on the CDR3 plus reference TRBV7-2 and TRBJ2-1, the full variable domain is GAGVSQSPSNKVTEKGKDVELRCDPISGHTALYWYRQSLGQGLEFLIYFQGNSAPDKSGLPSDRFSAERTGGSVSTLTIQRTQQEDSAVYLCASSLASSSYEQFFGPGTRLTVL.

This chain links TRBV10-3 with TRBJ2-1; TRBD1 aligns across 8 bases. J lost 8 bases, V lost 6 bases, and 9 bases had no gene match. From germline, CDR1 is ENHRY and CDR2 SYGVKD. The CDR3 runs to 14 residues. In nucleotides, the CDR3 is TGTGCCATCAGGTTGGGGGGACAGGAGGATGAGCAGTTCTTC. This translates into CAIRLGGQEDEQFF.

The chain joins TRBV5-4 to TRBJ2-1, with 12 positions matching TRBD2. This CDR3 spans 17 amino acids. Looked up from germline, CDR1 is SGHNT and CDR2 is YYREEE (reference sequence). With V trimmed by 2 bases and J by 7 bases, 10 bases remained unmatched. The CDR3 nucleotides read TGTGCCAGCAGCTTCCTAGCGGGGGGGGTTAGTGGGAATGAGCAGTTCTTC. Its translation: CASSFLAGGVSGNEQFF.

The CDR3 loop is CASSVAGVGSTGANVLTF. For the CDR3, the DNA is TGTGCCAGCAGCGTAGCAGGGGTGGGCTCGACTGGGGCCAACGTCCTGACTTTC. J is TRBJ2-6 and V is TRBV9; D is perhaps TRBD1 (6 bases). The germline CDR1 and CDR2 sequences are SGDLS and YYNGEE. The length of the CDR3 is 18 residues. The V end lost 0 bases, the J end lost 2 bases, and 15 bases lay between the germline ends.

The J gene is TRBJ2-3, the V gene TRBV12-5, with 9 positions matching TRBD1. Germline loops: CDR1 LGHNT, CDR2 FRNRAP. The CDR3 is 15 amino acids. V dropped 2 bases and J dropped 4; count of bases not matched to a gene: 4. The CDR3 DNA sequence: TGTGCTAGTGGTTTGATTACAGGGGGCGCAGATACGCAGTATTTT. It specifies CASGLITGGADTQYF.

V is TRBV6-5 and J is TRBJ2-7; maybe TRBD1 (6 bases). The length of the CDR3 is 14 residues. Germline V gene data show CDR1 as MNHEY and CDR2 as SVGAGI. Trimming left V 6 bases short and J 3 bases short, with 15 bases between. CDR3 in DNA: TGTGCCAGCAGACCGTGGGCCAGGGGCTACGAGCAGTACTTC. This codes for CASRPWARGYEQYF.

J is TRBJ2-7 and V is TRBV11-2; TRBD1 agrees at 7 bases. The CDR3 covers 14 residues. Germline V gene sequence: CDR1 SGHAT, CDR2 FQNNGV. With V trimmed by 5 bases and J by 5 bases, 9 bases remained unmatched. The CDR3 protein is CASSPRDSVDEQYF. CDR3 bases: TGTGCCAGCAGCCCCCGGGACAGTGTTGACGAGCAGTACTTC.

The chain carries TRBV27 and TRBJ2-7; 10 bases are shared with TRBD1. The CDR3 runs to 15 residues. Germline trimming cut 5 bases from V and 6 bases from J; bases unmatched to any gene: 10. Germline-derived CDR1 and CDR2 are MNHEY and SMNVEV (reference sequence). The chain's CDR3 is CASSAGTGASVEQYF. In nucleotides, the CDR3 is TGTGCCAGCAGTGCCGGGACAGGGGCGTCCGTCGAGCAGTACTTC.

The genes are TRBV5-1 and TRBJ2-7, with TRBD1 matching over 10 bases. The CDR3 runs 14 residues. Trimming took 4 bases from V and 2 from J; bases not matched to a gene: 3. Germline CDR1 and CDR2: SGHRS and YFSETQ. In nucleotides, the CDR3 is TGCGCCAGCAGCACGGGACAGGGGCCCTACGAGCAGTACTTC. Its translation is CASSTGQGPYEQYF.

V usage is TRBV9 and J usage is TRBJ2-3; tentative D call: TRBD1 (5 bases). Germline V gene sequence: CDR1 SGDLS, CDR2 YYNGEE. The CDR3 runs to 12 residues. The ends were cut back, 7 bases at V and 6 bases at J, with 12 bases in the middle. The CDR3, as DNA: TGTGCCAGCTCTGGGGCCCGGGATACGCAGTATTTT. It codes for CASSGARDTQYF.

This clone is a singleton in its sample. The chain couples TRBV18 to TRBJ1-1; TRBD1 aligns across 8 bases. Unmatched junction bases numbered 3, after V lost 3 bases and J lost 0 bases. Germline V gives CDR1 KGHSH, CDR2 LQKENI. This CDR3 has 15 amino acids. CDR3 in amino acids: CASSPGQGLNTEAFF. Here the CDR3 DNA reads TGTGCCAGCTCACCTGGACAGGGTCTGAACACTGAAGCTTTCTTT.

The chain is built from TRBV12-5 and TRBJ2-3; D ambiguous. Trimming removed 2 bases from V and 4 bases from J, with 10 bases in between. CDR3 length: 14 residues. Germline V gene data show CDR1 as LGHNT and CDR2 as FRNRAP. CDR3 coding DNA: TGTGCTAGTGGTTTGCCGGAGTTGGCAGATACGCAGTATTTT. Its protein is CASGLPELADTQYF. Together with reference TRBV12-5 and TRBJ2-3, the CDR3 gives the full variable domain: DARVTQTPRHKVTEMGQEVTMRCQPILGHNTVFWYRQTMMQGLELLAYFRNRAPLDDSGMPKDRFSAEMPDATLATLKIQPSEPRDSAVYFCASGLPELADTQYFGPGTRLTVL.

The chain recombines TRBV7-2 with TRBJ1-1, with 7 bases aligning to TRBD1. The V segment lost 11 bases and the J segment 6 bases; nucleotides outside the gene matches: 18. The CDR3 has 15 residues. The germline gives CDR1 SGHTA, CDR2 FQGNSA. The CDR3 spells CACRDRGYGGAEAFF. The DNA for the CDR3 is TGTGCCTGTAGGGACAGAGGATACGGGGGCGCTGAAGCTTTCTTT.

The J gene is TRBJ1-5, the V gene TRBV19; TRBD1 matches at 12 bases. CDR1 LNHDA and CDR2 SQIVND come from the germline V gene (reference sequence). The CDR3 has 15 amino acids. With V trimmed by 10 bases and J by 7 bases, 11 bases remained unmatched. CDR3: CATGTGTGGRQPQHF. The CDR3 DNA follows: TGTGCCACTGGAACCGGGACAGGGGGCCGCCAGCCCCAGCATTTT.

This chain joins TRBV7-6 and TRBJ2-7; 7 bases are shared with TRBD1. The CDR3 extends over 14 amino acids. The V segment lost 4 bases and the J segment 1 base; nucleotides outside the gene matches: 4. Germline loops: CDR1 SGHVS, CDR2 FNYEAQ. The DNA for the CDR3 is TGTGCCAGCAGCTCCGGACAGGCGTCCTACGAGCAGTACTTC. Translated, it gives CASSSGQASYEQYF. Using reference TRBV7-6 and TRBJ2-7 for the parts outside the CDR3, the full variable domain is GAGVSQSPRYKVTKRGQDVALRCDPISGHVSLYWYRQALGQGPEFLTYFNYEAQQDKSGLPNDRFSAERPEGSISTLTIQRTEQRDSAMYRCASSSGQASYEQYFGPGTRLTVT.

The V gene is TRBV6-4, the J gene TRBJ2-1, with D possibly TRBD2 on 5 matching bases. Deletions cut 2 bases from V and 8 bases from J, with 7 bases between. The CDR3 is 12 residues long. The germline CDR1 and CDR2 sequences are MRHNA and SNTAGT. In DNA, the CDR3 is TGTGCCAGCAGTGACGGGAGTGATGAGCAGTTCTTC. This sequence encodes CASSDGSDEQFF.

This chain connects TRBV7-9 to TRBJ2-1; possible D gene TRBD1, 5 bases. Germline loops: CDR1 SEHNR, CDR2 FQNEAQ (reference sequence). The V and J ends lost 5 bases and 7 bases respectively, with 9 bases between them. This CDR3 has 12 amino acids. The CDR3 is CASSPQGNEQFF. CDR3 bases: TGTGCCAGCAGCCCCCAGGGAAATGAGCAGTTCTTC. The whole variable domain, filled in from reference TRBV7-9 and TRBJ2-1, reads DTGVSQNPRHKITKRGQNVTFRCDPISEHNRLYWYRQTLGQGPEFLTYFQNEAQLEKSRLLSDRFSAERPKGSFSTLEIQRTEQGDSAMYLCASSPQGNEQFFGPGTRLTVL.

This chain joins TRBV10-3 and TRBJ2-1; 7 nucleotides line up with TRBD1. After removal of 4 bases from V and 5 bases from J, the junction contained 2 bases not matched to a gene. CDR1 ENHRY and CDR2 SYGVKD come from the germline V gene. This CDR3 is built from 13 residues. This CDR3 reads CAISAGTDNEQFF. In DNA, the CDR3 is TGTGCCATCAGTGCCGGGACAGACAATGAGCAGTTCTTC.

This chain joins TRBV5-1 and TRBJ2-3; D is uncertain. Germline CDR1 reads SGHRS; CDR2 reads YFSETQ. The CDR3 is 13 residues long. V was trimmed by 0 bases and J by 6 bases, leaving 8 bases between them. The CDR3 here is CASSLEVRDTQYF. CDR3 sequence (DNA): TGCGCCAGCAGCTTGGAGGTGCGGGATACGCAGTATTTT.

The V call is TRBV20-1, the J call TRBJ2-5; D may be TRBD1 (6 bases). With 6 bases removed from V and 2 bases from J, the gap between germline ends came to 7 bases. Per germline, CDR1 DFQATT and CDR2 SNEGSKA (reference sequence). The CDR3 contains 11 residues. CDR3 region: CSARGQETQYF. CDR3 DNA sequence: TGCAGTGCCAGGGGTCAAGAGACCCAGTACTTC.

The gene calls are TRBV19 and TRBJ1-1; D possibly corresponds to TRBD1 (5 bases). The V and J ends lost 3 bases and 3 bases respectively, with 17 bases between them. CDR1 and CDR2 from the germline V gene are LNHDA and SQIVND (reference sequence). CDR3 length equals 16 residues. Here the CDR3 reads CASSILGGGAYTEAFF. In DNA form, the CDR3 reads TGTGCCAGTAGTATCCTCGGAGGAGGGGCCTACACTGAAGCTTTCTTT.

The rearrangement uses TRBV4-2 and TRBJ2-3; possibly TRBD2 for D (5 bases). Trimming stripped 0 bases from V and 4 bases from J, with 14 bases between. Germline lookup yields CDR1 LGHNA and CDR2 YNFKEQ. This CDR3 contains 16 residues. The CDR3 DNA follows: TGTGCCAGCAGCCAAGATCACGGGGTTGGGGCAGATACGCAGTATTTT. It specifies CASSQDHGVGADTQYF.

For the CDR3, the DNA is TGTGCCAGCAGCCGTACTGGAAACACCATATATTTT. Its protein is CASSRTGNTIYF. The chain uses TRBV7-9 and TRBJ1-3; D not resolved. Trimming left V 5 bases short and J 2 bases short, with 4 bases between. This CDR3 contains 12 residues. Germline V gives CDR1 SEHNR, CDR2 FQNEAQ (reference sequence).

CDR3 DNA sequence: TGTGCCGGGGTACGGGGAGCTGGAAACACCATATATTTT. It encodes CAGVRGAGNTIYF. The genes are TRBV30 and TRBJ1-3; D not resolved. The CDR3 runs 13 residues. V lost 8 bases and J lost 2, with 13 bases in between. CDR1 is GTSNPN and CDR2 is SVGIG in the germline V gene (reference sequence).

This clone showed up just a few times. The V and J genes are TRBV18 and TRBJ2-7; maybe TRBD2 (5 bases). Looked up from germline, CDR1 is KGHSH and CDR2 is LQKENI. V was clipped by 6 bases and J by 2 bases, with 14 bases between them. The CDR3 runs 14 residues. The CDR3 coding sequence is TGTGCCAGCTCCCATAGGACTGCCGCCTACGAGCAGTACTTC. This translates into CASSHRTAAYEQYF. Filled out from reference TRBV18 and TRBJ2-7, the complete variable domain reads NAGVMQNPRHLVRRRGQEARLRCSPMKGHSHVYWYRQLPEEGLKFMVYLQKENIIDESGMPKERFSAEFPKEGPSILRIQQVVRGDSAAYFCASSHRTAAYEQYFGPGTRLTVT.

This chain connects TRBV6-1 to TRBJ1-3; no firm D call. The CDR3 is 16 residues long. Germline V lookup: CDR1 MNHNS, CDR2 SASEGT. Trimming took 2 bases from V and 0 from J, leaving 11 bases between them. CDR3 in DNA: TGTGCCAGCAGTGAACTCCCGGCGGTCTCTGGAAACACCATATATTTT. Encoded protein: CASSELPAVSGNTIYF.

The chain carries TRBV5-1 and TRBJ2-3, with TRBD2 identical over 7 bases. The CDR3 is 15 residues long. Germline loops: CDR1 SGHRS, CDR2 YFSETQ. V lost 5 bases to trimming and J lost 0 bases; unmatched junction nucleotides: 6. Written as DNA, the CDR3 is TGCGCCAGCAGGCCACTAGCGCTTAGCACAGATACGCAGTATTTT. Amino acids: CASRPLALSTDTQYF.